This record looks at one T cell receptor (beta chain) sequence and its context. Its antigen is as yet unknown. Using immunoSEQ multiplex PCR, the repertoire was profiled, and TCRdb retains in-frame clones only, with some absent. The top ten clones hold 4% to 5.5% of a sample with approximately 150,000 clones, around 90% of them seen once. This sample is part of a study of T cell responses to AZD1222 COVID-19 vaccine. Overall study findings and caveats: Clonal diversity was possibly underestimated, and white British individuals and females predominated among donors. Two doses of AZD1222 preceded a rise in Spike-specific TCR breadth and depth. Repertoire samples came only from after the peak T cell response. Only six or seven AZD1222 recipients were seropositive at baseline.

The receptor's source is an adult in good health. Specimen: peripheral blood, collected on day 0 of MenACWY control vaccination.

CDR3 in amino acids: CASSRTGGENQPQHF. The CDR3 nucleotides read TGTGCCAGTAGTCGCACCGGGGGGGAAAATCAGCCCCAGCATTTT. The chain is built from TRBV19 and TRBJ1-5, with D possibly being TRBD1 (5 bases). Looked up from germline, CDR1 is LNHDA and CDR2 is SQIVND (reference sequence). This CDR3 has 15 residues. Trimming took off 5 bases at V and 4 bases at J, with 15 bases between the two ends.